These T cell receptor beta chains were read from a single sample in a study of cytomegalovirus exposure and HLA in healthy donors. TCRdb's table, derived via immunoSEQ multiplex PCR, lists solely in-frame clones and lacks some. The table records some 120,000 clones, about 80% of them present only once. The sequencing sample was made of PBMCs. The receptors derive from a male donor in good health and CMV-seronegative. The CDR3 runs from the conserved cysteine through the conserved F or W. A D gene is named only where the DNA matches it firmly. Clone size is not always given. Where it is, it says once, few, many or a class for expanded clones.

J | size | V | D | CDR3 | DNA
TRBJ1-1 | . | TRBV25-1 | . | CASSPLGPFPEAFF | TGTGCCAGCAGCCCTCTTGGCCCATTCCCTGAAGCTTTCTTT
TRBJ1-3 | . | TRBV10-3 | TRBD1 | CAISESFLRDSRSGNTIYF | TGTGCCATCAGTGAGTCGTTTTTACGGGACAGCCGCTCGGGAAACACCATATATTTT
TRBJ1-1 | . | TRBV2 | TRBD1 | CASSDRQGSNEAFF | TGTGCCAGCAGTGATCGACAGGGATCGAATGAAGCTTTCTTT
TRBJ2-7 | . | TRBV7-2 | TRBD1 | CASSLGTGGIYEQYF | TGTGCCAGCAGCCTCGGGACAGGGGGTATCTACGAGCAGTACTTC
TRBJ1-6 | . | TRBV7-9 | . | CSSSKGVIQHNSPLHF | TGTTCCAGCAGCAAGGGGGTCATTCAGCATAATTCACCCCTCCACTTT
TRBJ2-1 | once | TRBV6-1 | TRBD2 | CASSDWLAGGQTEQFF | TGTGCCAGCAGTGATTGGCTAGCGGGAGGGCAGACTGAGCAGTTCTTC
TRBJ2-5 | . | TRBV27 | TRBD2 | CASSLGLAPTLETQYF | TGTGCCAGCAGTCTCGGACTAGCTCCCACGTTGGAGACCCAGTACTTC
TRBJ1-1 | . | TRBV5-6 | . | CASSLGGNTEAFF | TGTGCCAGCAGCTTGGGAGGGAACACTGAAGCTTTCTTT
TRBJ1-1 | . | TRBV7-9 | TRBD1 | CSSSWLQGRNTEAFF | TGTTCCAGCAGCTGGTTACAGGGGAGAAACACTGAAGCTTTCTTT
TRBJ1-1 | . | TRBV5-6 | . | CASWLRGGQGTEAFF | TGTGCCAGCTGGCTCCGGGGGGGCCAGGGCACTGAAGCTTTCTTT
TRBJ2-6 | . | TRBV7-2 | . | CASSLVMSGANVLTF | TGTGCCAGCAGCTTAGTTATGTCTGGGGCCAACGTCCTGACTTTC
TRBJ1-3 | . | TRBV6-9 | . | CASSYPPGSGDTIYF | TGTGCCAGCAGTTATCCCCCAGGTTCGGGGGACACCATATATTTT
TRBJ2-6 | . | TRBV28 | . | CASSYSSGANGLTF | TGTGCCAGCAGTTACAGCTCTGGGGCCAACGGCCTGACTTTC
TRBJ1-2 | . | TRBV15 | . | CATSRDFGDYGYTF | TGTGCCACCAGCAGAGATTTCGGAGACTATGGCTACACCTTC
TRBJ2-1 | . | TRBV7-9 | . | CSSSPPAGDSYNEQFF | TGTTCCAGCAGCCCCCCAGCGGGCGACTCCTACAATGAGCAGTTCTTC
TRBJ2-7 | few | TRBV7-8 | . | CASSKGPAYEQYF | TGTGCCAGCAGCAAGGGGCCGGCCTACGAGCAGTACTTC
TRBJ1-6 | . | TRBV4-2 | TRBD1 | CASSLPRGTDNSPLHF | TGTGCCAGCAGCCTCCCCAGGGGGACAGATAATTCACCCCTCCACTTT
TRBJ1-3 | . | TRBV4-3 | . | CASSQANAGTSSGNTIYF | TGCGCCAGCAGCCAAGCCAACGCCGGGACAAGCTCTGGAAACACCATATATTTT
TRBJ2-7 | . | TRBV7-6 | TRBD2 | CASSLTMTSGLYEQYF | TGTGCCAGCAGCCTGACCATGACTAGCGGGCTCTACGAGCAGTACTTC
TRBJ2-1 | . | TRBV2 | TRBD2 | CASRGREAHNEQFF | TGTGCCAGCAGGGGGCGGGAGGCCCACAATGAGCAGTTCTTC
TRBJ2-2 | . | TRBV27 | . | CASSLPAGELFF | TGTGCCAGCAGCCTTCCGGCCGGGGAGCTGTTTTTT
TRBJ1-6 | . | TRBV5-1 | . | CASSLGTENSPLHF | TGCGCCAGCAGCTTGGGGACAGAAAATTCACCCCTCCACTTT
TRBJ1-4 | . | TRBV30 | . | CAWSVGGGNEKLFF | TGTGCCTGGAGTGTTGGGGGAGGTAATGAAAAACTGTTTTTT
TRBJ1-5 | . | TRBV15 | TRBD1 | CATSRATGGEGQHF | TGTGCCACCAGCAGAGCAACAGGGGGCGAAGGACAGCATTTT
TRBJ2-7 | . | TRBV28 | . | CASSPITGPYEQYF | TGTGCCAGCAGTCCTATAACAGGCCCCTACGAGCAGTACTTC
TRBJ2-2 | once | TRBV11-2 | . | CASSLQNTGELFF | TGTGCCAGCAGCTTACAGAACACCGGGGAGCTGTTTTTT
TRBJ1-5 | . | TRBV19 | TRBD1 | CASQSTGVNQPQHF | TGTGCCAGTCAAAGTACAGGGGTCAATCAGCCCCAGCATTTT
TRBJ1-3 | . | TRBV4-3 | . | CASSQGYGGNTIYF | TGCGCCAGCAGCCAAGGCTACGGTGGAAACACCATATATTTT
TRBJ1-4 | . | TRBV5-4 | TRBD1 | CASSLPPGQGEVF | TGTGCCAGCAGCTTACCACCGGGACAGGGAGAAGTTTTT
TRBJ2-7 | . | TRBV14 | TRBD2 | CATYGGGPYEQYF | TGTGCCACATACGGCGGGGGTCCCTACGAGCAGTACTTC
TRBJ2-5 | few | TRBV4-3 | . | CASSQVRQRVQETQYF | TGCGCCAGCAGCCAAGTACGGCAGCGGGTCCAAGAGACCCAGTACTTC
TRBJ2-1 | . | TRBV7-9 | TRBD2 | CASSLEGGYNEQFF | TGTGCCAGCAGCTTAGAGGGAGGGTACAATGAGCAGTTCTTC
TRBJ1-1 | . | TRBV30 | TRBD1 | CAWSHRGRDTEAFF | TGTGCCTGGAGTCACAGGGGGCGAGACACTGAAGCTTTCTTT
TRBJ2-2 | . | TRBV11-2 | TRBD2 | CASSRTSGRNTGELFF | TGTGCCAGCAGCCGAACTAGCGGGAGGAACACCGGGGAGCTGTTTTTT
TRBJ1-1 | . | TRBV9 | . | CASGGGRVGGNTEAFF | TGTGCCAGCGGGGGGGGGCGAGTTGGAGGGAACACTGAAGCTTTCTTT
TRBJ2-7 | . | TRBV5-1 | . | CASSQDTDFSYEQYF | TGCGCCAGCAGCCAGGATACGGACTTTTCCTACGAGCAGTACTTC
TRBJ2-7 | . | TRBV7-9 | . | CASSLGTGSEQYF | TGTGCCAGCAGCTTGGGTACAGGGTCCGAGCAGTACTTC
TRBJ1-4 | . | TRBV7-9 | . | CASSQEALAGREGEKLFF | TGTGCCAGCAGCCAGGAAGCCTTAGCCGGCAGGGAGGGTGAAAAACTGTTTTTT
TRBJ1-1 | once | TRBV7-2 | . | CASSFQRGIGVWNTEAFF | TGTGCCAGCAGCTTTCAAAGAGGCATAGGCGTCTGGAACACTGAAGCTTTCTTT
TRBJ2-3 | . | TRBV4-1 | TRBD2 | CASSQPMGLAGGFLGTDTQYF | TGCGCCAGCAGCCAACCGATGGGCCTAGCGGGGGGGTTTTTGGGCACAGATACGCAGTATTTT
TRBJ2-3 | once | TRBV6-5 | TRBD2 | CASSSQWTSTDTQYF | TGTGCCAGCAGTTCCCAATGGACTAGCACAGATACACAGTATTTT
TRBJ2-7 | . | TRBV12-5 | TRBD2 | CASGPSGSSAEQYF | TGTGCTAGTGGTCCCAGCGGGAGTAGTGCCGAGCAGTACTTC
TRBJ1-3 | . | TRBV7-2 | . | CASSLGAGNTIYF | TGTGCCAGCAGCTTGGGGGCGGGAAACACCATATATTTT
TRBJ2-4 | . | TRBV7-8 | . | CASSLELGSVYENSQYF | TGTGCCAGCAGCTTAGAGTTAGGCAGTGTCTATGAAAACAGTCAGTACTTC
TRBJ2-7 | . | TRBV6-6 | . | CASSTGNYEQYF | TGTGCCAGCAGTACCGGGAACTACGAGCAGTACTTC
TRBJ2-3 | few | TRBV27 | TRBD2 | CASSVLAGVTDTQYF | TGTGCCAGCAGCGTACTAGCGGGGGTCACAGATACGCAGTATTTT
TRBJ1-5 | . | TRBV30 | . | CAWSYSNQPQHF | TGTGCCTGGAGTTATAGCAATCAGCCCCAGCATTTT
TRBJ2-1 | . | TRBV7-9 | . | CASSSADRPAYNEQFF | TGTGCCAGCAGCTCCGCTGACAGGCCAGCCTACAATGAGCAGTTCTTC
TRBJ1-1 | . | TRBV7-9 | TRBD1 | CSSSRGGTEAFF | TGTTCCAGCAGCAGGGGGGGGACTGAAGCTTTCTTT
TRBJ1-1 | . | TRBV5-1 | . | CASSLAGSGTEAFF | TGCGCCAGCAGCTTGGCAGGAAGTGGCACTGAAGCTTTCTTT
TRBJ1-5 | . | TRBV28 | . | CASSFRWGLPDDQPQHF | TGTGCCAGCAGTTTTCGTTGGGGACTCCCGGACGATCAGCCCCAGCATTTT
TRBJ2-2 | once | TRBV10-3 | TRBD2 | CAIKAGALIGELFF | TGTGCCATCAAAGCGGGAGCTCTAATCGGGGAGCTGTTTTTT
TRBJ2-3 | . | TRBV9 | . | CASSLGGAADTQYF | TGTGCCAGCAGCCTAGGCGGGGCTGCAGATACGCAGTATTTT
TRBJ2-1 | . | TRBV5-4 | TRBD2 | CASSGTSGKYGNEQFF | TGTGCCAGCAGCGGCACTAGCGGGAAGTACGGTAATGAGCAGTTCTTC